The 25 T cell receptor beta chains reported below all come from one sample, sequenced in a study of post-analysis software for immune sequencing data (dated by TCRdb to about 2015). No antigen is known for these receptors. Receptor libraries were prepared by PCR. The sequencer was an Illumina HiSeq 2500. Unique molecular identifiers were incorporated into TCR beta cDNA libraries to reduce PCR and sequencing biases. Using fastp at Q25 and MiXCR, TCRdb reprocessed the public reads and kept productive beta chains. Each CDR3 protein gets just one entry, which takes the most common genes and DNA from the rows behind it. In this sample the table shows about 260,000 distinct CDR3 sequences, 36% of which occur a single time. Together, the top ten hold under 5% of the sample. Broader findings and caveats from the paper: Significantly higher frequencies in patients than in controls were found for roughly 5 TRBV segments, including TRBV5-6, TRBV5-1 and TRBV20-1.

The sequencing input was blood. These receptors were taken from a girl aged 5-17 years with multiple sclerosis.

Many counts were recorded for this clonotype. The chain has TRBV5-1 and TRBJ2-1; D is ambiguous. V was cut by 0 bases and J by 8 bases, with 15 bases left in between. The CDR3 is 15 amino acids. Germline V CDR1 and CDR2: SGHRS, YFSETQ. The CDR3 DNA sequence: TGCGCCAGCAGCTTGGAGGGTTTACTGTCTGATGAGCAGTTCTTC. Translation gives CASSLEGLLSDEQFF.

This clonotype was seen ten or more times. The V and J genes are TRBV12-3 or TRBV12-4 and TRBJ2-1; 8 bases agree with TRBD1. The CDR3 is made up of 13 amino acids. The trim removed 4 bases at V and 5 bases at J, leaving 1 base unmatched. The CDR3 DNA reads as TGTGCCAGCAGTTCGACAGGGGACAATGAGCAGTTCTTC. This translates into CASSSTGDNEQFF.

For this clonotype: This may arise from a read error, as a much more abundant clone is one base away. The V gene is TRBV20-1, the J gene TRBJ1-2; maybe TRBD1 (5 bases). This CDR3 spans 15 amino acids. The germline V and J ends were trimmed by 0 bases and 0 bases, with 11 bases remaining between them. Germline values: CDR1 DFQATT, CDR2 SNEGSKA (reference sequence). The CDR3 sequence is CSARERDRANYGYTF. The CDR3 DNA follows: TGCAGTGCTAGAGAGAGGGACCGGGCTAACTATGGCTACACCTTC.

V and J are TRBV30 and TRBJ1-2; 10 nucleotides align to TRBD1. The germline CDR1 and CDR2 sequences are GTSNPN and SVGIG (reference sequence). The CDR3 spans 15 residues. V gave up 0 bases and J gave up 6 bases; unmatched junction bases: 7. In DNA form, the CDR3 reads TGTGCCTGGAGTGTGAGACGACAGGGGGCCGATGGCTACACCTTC. Translated: CAWSVRRQGADGYTF. Based on the CDR3 plus reference TRBV30 and TRBJ1-2, the full variable domain is SQTIHQWPATLVQPVGSPLSLECTVEGTSNPNLYWYRQAAGRGLQLLFYSVGIGQISSEVPQNLSASRPQDRQFILSSKKLLLSDSGFYLCAWSVRRQGADGYTFGSGTRLTVV.

The chain uses TRBV6-5 and TRBJ2-7; perhaps TRBD1 as D (7 bases). CDR1 and CDR2 (germline): MNHEY, SVGAGI. V was cut by 6 bases and J by 8 bases, with 20 bases left in between. CDR3 size: 14 residues. The CDR3 nucleotides are TGTGCCAGCAGCCCCCAGGGGGGATCACTGAAGCAGTACTTC. Amino acids: CASSPQGGSLKQYF.

This chain joins TRBV7-2 and TRBJ1-1; 8 bases agree with TRBD1. The CDR3 spans 16 residues. Trimming took 3 bases from V and 1 from J; bases not matched to a gene: 7. From germline, CDR1 is SGHTA and CDR2 FQGNSA. The CDR3 coding sequence is TGTGCCAGCAGCTTTGAGACAGGGGTTCCGAACACTGAAGCTTTCTTT. Translating gives CASSFETGVPNTEAFF.

This clonotype was found a few times. V usage is TRBV27 and J usage is TRBJ2-1, with 9 bases that match TRBD1. Germline lookup yields CDR1 MNHEY and CDR2 SMNVEV (reference sequence). The CDR3 totals 16 residues. With 5 bases clipped from V and 2 bases from J, the junction kept 7 bases outside the gene matches. CDR3: CASSKGQGVPYNEQFF. CDR3 nucleotides: TGTGCCAGCAGTAAGGGACAGGGAGTCCCCTACAATGAGCAGTTCTTC.

This clonotype was recorded many times. CDR3 residues: CASSLGDRGLDEQFF. In nucleotides, the CDR3 is TGCGCCAGCAGCTTAGGGGACAGGGGTTTAGATGAGCAGTTCTTC. J is TRBJ2-1 and V is TRBV5-1; 10 positions match TRBD1. The CDR3 extends over 15 amino acids. The V and J ends lost 2 bases and 8 bases, in that order; junction bases with no gene match: 7. Per the germline V gene, CDR1 is SGHRS and CDR2 is YFSETQ.

J is TRBJ2-4 and V is TRBV29-1; D is perhaps TRBD2 (5 bases). The DNA end is a closer match to TRBJ2-5, so the J assignment may be wrong. This CDR3 is 13 amino acids long. Germline lookup yields CDR1 SQVTM and CDR2 ANQGSEA. The CDR3 region has the DNA TGCAGCGTTGCGAGCGGCACTCAAGAGACCCAGTACTTC. It codes for CSVASGTQETQYF.

The rearrangement uses TRBV5-1 and TRBJ2-1; 7 bases map to TRBD2. This CDR3 contains 15 residues. V lost 0 bases, J lost 3 bases, and 3 bases stayed unmatched. The V gene's germline CDR1 is SGHRS and CDR2 YFSETQ. The CDR3 bases are TGCGCCAGCAGCTTGGAGACGGGAGGCTACAATGAGCAGTTCTTC. This gives the protein CASSLETGGYNEQFF. Combining the CDR3 with reference TRBV5-1 and TRBJ2-1 gives the whole variable domain KAGVTQTPRYLIKTRGQQVTLSCSPISGHRSVSWYQQTPGQGLQFLFEYFSETQRNKGNFPGRFSGRQFSNSRSEMNVSTLELGDSALYLCASSLETGGYNEQFFGPGTRLTVL.

This clonotype was detected ten times or more. The rearrangement links TRBV7-9 to TRBJ2-1, with TRBD1 matching over 9 bases. The CDR3 is 17 amino acids. Trimming at V came to 4 bases and at J to 7 bases, leaving 14 bases not matched to a gene. CDR1 is SEHNR, CDR2 FQNEAQ, per germline (reference sequence). The CDR3 sequence: CASSSPKHRGPSNEQFF. CDR3 coding DNA: TGTGCCAGCAGCTCTCCCAAACACAGGGGGCCGAGTAATGAGCAGTTCTTC.

This clonotype was picked up many times. This rearrangement joins TRBV10-3 to TRBJ2-1; perhaps D is TRBD1 or TRBD2 (6 bases each). V gave up 0 bases and J gave up 5 bases, with 14 bases separating them. The CDR3 runs 16 residues. Germline loops: CDR1 ENHRY, CDR2 SYGVKD. DNA for the CDR3: TGTGCCATCAGTGAGTCGCGGAGGGGGGAAGACAATGAGCAGTTCTTC. Protein: CAISESRRGEDNEQFF.

This chain uses TRBV6-5 with TRBJ2-3; D gene uncertain. The V gene lost 3 bases and the J gene lost 5 bases, with 9 bases spanning the gap. The CDR3 has 13 residues. Germline V gene lookup returns CDR1 MNHEY and CDR2 SVGAGI. In nucleotides, the CDR3 is TGTGCCAGCAGTTATTGGAAGGTAGATACGCAGTATTTT. It codes for CASSYWKVDTQYF.

This clonotype was observed many times. The chain is built from TRBV15 and TRBJ2-3; D unclear. Deletions cut 0 bases from V and 5 bases from J, with 6 bases between. This CDR3 has 13 residues. CDR1 and CDR2 (germline): LNHNV, YYDKDF (reference sequence). Here the CDR3 reads CATSRDRGDTQYF. Here the CDR3 DNA reads TGTGCCACCAGCAGAGATAGAGGAGATACGCAGTATTTT.

This clonotype has a handful of counts. The gene calls are TRBV5-1 and TRBJ2-3; 9 nucleotides agree with TRBD1. The CDR3 covers 14 residues. CDR1 is SGHRS, CDR2 YFSETQ, per germline. Losses at the gene ends were 4 bases for V and 4 bases for J; bases not matched to a gene: 4. The CDR3 region has the DNA TGCGCCAGCAGCCAAGGACAGGGGCCAGATACGCAGTATTTT. Protein sequence: CASSQGQGPDTQYF.

Remarks on this clonotype: One base away lies a much larger clone, so this may be a sequencing read error. The chain links TRBV12-3 or TRBV12-4 to TRBJ1-2, with a weak D call TRBD1 (6 bases). The V and J ends lost 5 bases and 8 bases respectively, with 18 bases between them. The CDR3 is made up of 14 amino acids. The CDR3 region is CASSIGRGAWGYTF. Written as DNA, the CDR3 is TGTGCCAGCAGTATCGGACGGGGGGCCTGGGGCTACACCTTC.

This clonotype was found many times. V gene TRBV5-1 combines with J gene TRBJ2-5; D is uncertain. The germline V gene encodes CDR1 SGHRS and CDR2 YFSETQ. The CDR3 runs to 13 residues. Trimming cost V 2 bases and J 1 base, with 6 bases left between them. The CDR3 nucleotides are TGCGCCAGCAGCTTCCCAGCCCAAGAGACCCAGTACTTC. Translated: CASSFPAQETQYF.

On this clonotype itself: A much larger clonotype is one base distant, so this may be a read error. The chain combines TRBV20-1 with TRBJ1-2; D possibly corresponds to TRBD1 (6 bases). The V end lost 6 bases, the J end lost 0 bases, and 14 bases lay between the germline ends. This CDR3 comprises 14 residues. Germline CDR1 is DFQATT and CDR2 is SNEGSKA (reference sequence). In nucleotides, the CDR3 is TGCAGTGCAAGTTCAGGGGACTCTAACTATGGCTACACCTTC. It is translated as CSASSGDSNYGYTF.

This clonotype has at least ten counts. This CDR3 is CASVRQGKAFF. The CDR3 nucleotides are TGTGCCAGTGTTCGACAGGGGAAGGCTTTCTTT. V is TRBV6-2 or TRBV6-3 and J is TRBJ1-1; 8 bases map to TRBD1. CDR1 and CDR2 (germline): MNHEY, SVGEGT. V trimming: 9 bases; J trimming: 11 bases; junction bases outside the gene matches: 8. The length of the CDR3 is 11 residues.

This clonotype was picked up many times. V usage is TRBV28 and J usage is TRBJ1-2; D is possibly TRBD1 (6 bases). V lost 6 bases and J lost 5, with 19 bases in between. The germline gives CDR1 MDHEN, CDR2 SYDVKM. The CDR3 length is 15 residues. In nucleotides, the CDR3 is TGTGCCAGCAGCCCTAGCGGGGGGCAAACTTATGGCTACACCTTC. Protein product: CASSPSGGQTYGYTF.

This chain uses TRBV2 with TRBJ2-1, with D perhaps TRBD1 (7 bases). The CDR3 covers 14 residues. Germline V CDR1 and CDR2: SNHLY, FYNNEI. V lost 2 bases to trimming and J lost 12 bases, with 17 bases between them. CDR3 in amino acids: CASSESLAGGRQFF. CDR3 nucleotide sequence: TGTGCCAGCAGTGAATCACTAGCAGGGGGGAGGCAGTTCTTC.

In its sample, this clonotype was seen many times. The J gene is TRBJ2-6, the V gene TRBV5-1; D might be TRBD2 (5 bases). Germline V gene sequence: CDR1 SGHRS, CDR2 YFSETQ. V shed 4 bases and J shed 4 bases, with 15 bases lying between them. The CDR3 has 16 amino acids. The CDR3 region is CASSLTADQGANVLTF. The DNA for the CDR3 is TGCGCCAGCAGCCTTACAGCGGATCAGGGGGCCAACGTCCTGACTTTC.

This clonotype has a single count. Since a much larger clone is just one base distant, this may be a read error. The chain employs TRBV5-1 and TRBJ2-1; D gene unclear. The CDR3 covers 14 residues. Germline V CDR1 and CDR2: SGHRS, YFSETQ. V lost 4 bases to trimming and J lost 8 bases, with 16 bases between them. In DNA form, the CDR3 reads TGCGCCAGCAGCCTGTTCTGGACGGACGATGAGCAGTTCTTC. It yields the protein CASSLFWTDDEQFF.

This clonotype was counted at least ten times. The chain combines TRBV20-1 with TRBJ1-2, with 7 positions matching TRBD1. The trim removed 3 bases at V and 7 bases at J, leaving 5 bases unmatched. Germline lookup yields CDR1 DFQATT and CDR2 SNEGSKA (reference sequence). The CDR3 extends over 12 amino acids. The CDR3 loop reads CSASLTGIGYTF. The DNA for the CDR3 is TGCAGTGCTAGTCTGACAGGGATTGGCTACACCTTC.

This clonotype appeared many times. The V and J genes are TRBV5-1 and TRBJ2-1; TRBD1 matches 8 bases. This CDR3 has 15 amino acids. Per the germline V gene, CDR1 is SGHRS and CDR2 is YFSETQ. With V trimmed by 3 bases and J by 3 bases, 5 bases remained unmatched. In DNA, the CDR3 is TGCGCCAGCAGCTGGAGTGGACAGGGCTACAATGAGCAGTTCTTC. Amino acid sequence: CASSWSGQGYNEQFF.